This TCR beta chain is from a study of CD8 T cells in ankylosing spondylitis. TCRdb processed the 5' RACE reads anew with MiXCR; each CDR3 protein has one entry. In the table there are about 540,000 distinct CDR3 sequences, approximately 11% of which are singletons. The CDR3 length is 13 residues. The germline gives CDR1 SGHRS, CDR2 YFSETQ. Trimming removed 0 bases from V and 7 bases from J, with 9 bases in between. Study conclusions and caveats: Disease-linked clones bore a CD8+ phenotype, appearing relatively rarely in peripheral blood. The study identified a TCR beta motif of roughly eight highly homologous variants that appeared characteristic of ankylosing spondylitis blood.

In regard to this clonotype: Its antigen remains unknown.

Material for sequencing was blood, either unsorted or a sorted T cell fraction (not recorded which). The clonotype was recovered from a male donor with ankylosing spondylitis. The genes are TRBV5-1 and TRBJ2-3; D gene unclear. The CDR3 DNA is TGCGCCAGCAGCTTGGCTTACAAGAATACGCAGTATTTT. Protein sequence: CASSLAYKNTQYF.